This record covers a single T cell receptor beta chain. The data belong to a study of blood T cell repertoires in COVID-19. Generated by immunoSEQ multiplex PCR, the TCRdb table keeps only in-frame clones and is missing some. This sample has around 310,000 clones; roughly 90% occur once, and the top ten carry less than 9.5%. The germline CDR1 and CDR2 sequences are SNHLY and FYNNEI. J gave up 4 bases and V 7 bases, and 13 bases lay outside the gene matches. The CDR3 has 16 residues. Sequenced sample: PBMCs or T cells enriched from blood (not recorded which). This TCR was recovered from a woman in her twenties or thirties who had recovered from COVID-19. V and J are TRBV2 and TRBJ2-3; TRBD1 matches at 8 bases. In nucleotides, the CDR3 is TGTGCCAGCAATGACAGGGGTCAAAATCGGCCAGATACGCAGTATTTT. Protein: CASNDRGQNRPDTQYF.